This T cell receptor (beta chain) was obtained from a study of a mutant IDH1 vaccine in newly diagnosed glioma. Overall study context: Patients received eight vaccinations in weeks 1, 3, 5, 7, 11, 15, 19, 23. Treated patients showed a male proportion of roughly 62%, a female proportion of around 38%, and a mean age of around 39 years.

TCRdb's table, derived via immunoSEQ multiplex PCR, lists solely in-frame clones and lacks some. Here the sample spans 100,000 to 120,000 clones, 85% to 90% being singletons. Whole-study results and caveats: The occurrence of vaccine-induced immune responses was seen in 90% to 95% of patients.

With 5 bases removed from V and 8 bases from J, the gap between germline ends came to 16 bases. Germline V gene sequence: CDR1 WSHSY, CDR2 SAAADI. The CDR3 is made up of 14 amino acids. As for this clone: No antigen is known for it.

As for time point: week 11, during vaccination. In the vaccine, a single dose held 300 ug of the mutant IDH1 20-mer peptide, along with topical imiquimod. Each of the donors came in with new WHO grade 3 or 4 astrocytomas that were IDH1-mutant and ATRX-lost. The input for sequencing was PBMCs, taken from a glioma patient whose treatment included an IDH1 peptide vaccine. The receptor's source is a woman aged 45 to 65 with glioma. The rearrangement joins TRBV10-2 to TRBJ2-1, with unresolved D. CDR3 in amino acids: CASSPTSILDEQFF. CDR3 nucleotide sequence: TGCGCCAGCAGTCCAACTTCCATACTTGATGAGCAGTTCTTC.